This T cell receptor (beta chain) was identified during a study of cytomegalovirus exposure and HLA in healthy donors. This clone was picked up one time. The antigen is not known. Study results and limitations: The authors listed 150 to 200 TCR beta chains as cytomegalovirus-associated.

Primers for the PCR totalled 60 Vbeta and 13 Jbeta. Clones were read by immunoSEQ multiplex PCR, and TCRdb kept only the in-frame ones, dropping some. The profile shows 99,000 or so clones, under 85% of them singletons. The germline CDR1 and CDR2 sequences are SGHDT and YYEEEE. The CDR3 runs to 14 residues. The V end lost 5 bases, the J end lost 2 bases, and 14 bases lay between the germline ends. This chain uses TRBV5-6 with TRBJ2-7; tentatively, D is TRBD1 (6 bases). This TCR was recovered from a man aged 25-45 years in good health and CMV-seronegative. Material for sequencing was PBMCs. The CDR3 DNA is TGTGCCAGCAGGGCCGGGACACTAGCCTACGAGCAGTACTTC. Its protein product is CASRAGTLAYEQYF.